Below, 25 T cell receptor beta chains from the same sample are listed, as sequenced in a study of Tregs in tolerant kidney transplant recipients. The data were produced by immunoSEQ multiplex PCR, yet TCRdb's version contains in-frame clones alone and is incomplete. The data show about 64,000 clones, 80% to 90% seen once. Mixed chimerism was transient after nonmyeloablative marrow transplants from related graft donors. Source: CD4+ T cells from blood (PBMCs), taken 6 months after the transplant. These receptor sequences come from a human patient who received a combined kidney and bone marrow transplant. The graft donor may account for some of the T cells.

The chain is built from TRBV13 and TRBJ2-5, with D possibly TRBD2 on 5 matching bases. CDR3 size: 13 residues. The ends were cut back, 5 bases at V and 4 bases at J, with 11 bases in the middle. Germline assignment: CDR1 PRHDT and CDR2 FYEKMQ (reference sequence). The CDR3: CASSPHGVETQYF. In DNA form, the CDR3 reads TGTGCCAGCAGCCCACACGGGGTAGAGACCCAGTACTTC.

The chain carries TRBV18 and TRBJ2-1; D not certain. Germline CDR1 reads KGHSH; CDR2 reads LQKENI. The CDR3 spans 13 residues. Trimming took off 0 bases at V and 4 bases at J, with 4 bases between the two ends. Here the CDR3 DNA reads TGTGCCAGCTCACCACCTTCATACAATGAGCAGTTCTTC. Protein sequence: CASSPPSYNEQFF.

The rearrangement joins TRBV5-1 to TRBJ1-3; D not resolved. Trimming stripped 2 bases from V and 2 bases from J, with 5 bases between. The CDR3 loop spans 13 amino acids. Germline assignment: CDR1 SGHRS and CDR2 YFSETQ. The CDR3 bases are TGCGCCAGCAGCTTCCTCCCTGGAAACACCATATATTTT. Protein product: CASSFLPGNTIYF.

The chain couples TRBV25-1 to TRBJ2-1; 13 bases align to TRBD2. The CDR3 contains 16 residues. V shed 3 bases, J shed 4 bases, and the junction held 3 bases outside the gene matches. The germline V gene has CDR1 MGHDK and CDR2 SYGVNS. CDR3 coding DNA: TGTGCCAGCAGTGATCCGGGACTAGCGGGGTACAATGAGCAGTTCTTC. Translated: CASSDPGLAGYNEQFF.

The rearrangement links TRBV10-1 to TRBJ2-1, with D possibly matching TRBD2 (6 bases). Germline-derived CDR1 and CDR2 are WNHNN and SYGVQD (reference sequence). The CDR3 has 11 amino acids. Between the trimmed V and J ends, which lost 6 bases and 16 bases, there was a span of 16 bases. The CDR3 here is CASRAVAEAFF. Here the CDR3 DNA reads TGCGCCAGCAGGGCCGTAGCGGAGGCTTTCTTC.

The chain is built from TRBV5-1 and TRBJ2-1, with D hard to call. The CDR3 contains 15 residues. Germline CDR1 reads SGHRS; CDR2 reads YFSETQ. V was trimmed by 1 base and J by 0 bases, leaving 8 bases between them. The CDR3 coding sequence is TGCGCCAGCAGCTTGCTGAGTAGCTCCTACAATGAGCAGTTCTTC. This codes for CASSLLSSSYNEQFF.

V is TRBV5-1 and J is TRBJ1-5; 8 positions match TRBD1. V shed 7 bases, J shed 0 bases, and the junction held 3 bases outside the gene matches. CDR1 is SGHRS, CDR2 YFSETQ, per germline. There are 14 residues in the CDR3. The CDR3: CASRTGISNQPQHF. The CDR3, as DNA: TGCGCCAGCCGGACAGGGATTAGCAATCAGCCCCAGCATTTT.

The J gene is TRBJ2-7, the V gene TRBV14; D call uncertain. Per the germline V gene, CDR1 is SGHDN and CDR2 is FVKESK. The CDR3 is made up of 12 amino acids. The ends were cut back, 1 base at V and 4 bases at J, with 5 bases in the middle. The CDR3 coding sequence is TGTGCCAGCAGCCAAGCCCTTTACGAGCAGTACTTC. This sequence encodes CASSQALYEQYF.

The DNA for the CDR3 is TGCGCCAGCAGCCAAGATGCCGGGACAGGGGGCTACGAGCAGTACTTC. The encoded protein is CASSQDAGTGGYEQYF. The chain carries TRBV4-3 and TRBJ2-7; 11 nucleotides align to TRBD1. The CDR3 extends over 16 amino acids. Trimming cost V 0 bases and J 3 bases; bases outside gene matches: 4. The germline V gene has CDR1 LGHNA and CDR2 YSLEER.

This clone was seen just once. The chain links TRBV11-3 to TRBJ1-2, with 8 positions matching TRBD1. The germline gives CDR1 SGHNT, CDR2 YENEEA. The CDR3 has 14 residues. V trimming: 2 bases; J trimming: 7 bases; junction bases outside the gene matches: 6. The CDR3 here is CASSLTQGASGYTF. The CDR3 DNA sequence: TGTGCCAGCAGCTTAACCCAGGGGGCTAGTGGCTACACCTTC. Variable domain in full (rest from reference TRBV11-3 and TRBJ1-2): EAGVVQSPRYKIIEKKQPVAFWCNPISGHNTLYWYLQNLGQGPELLIRYENEEAVDDSQLPKDRFSAERLKGVDSTLKIQPAELGDSAVYLCASSLTQGASGYTFGSGTRLTVV.

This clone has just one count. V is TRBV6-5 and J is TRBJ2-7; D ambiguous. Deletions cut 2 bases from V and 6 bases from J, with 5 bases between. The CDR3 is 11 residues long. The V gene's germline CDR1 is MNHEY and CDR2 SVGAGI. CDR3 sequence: CASSYGGEQYF. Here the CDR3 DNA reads TGTGCCAGCAGTTACGGCGGCGAGCAGTACTTC.

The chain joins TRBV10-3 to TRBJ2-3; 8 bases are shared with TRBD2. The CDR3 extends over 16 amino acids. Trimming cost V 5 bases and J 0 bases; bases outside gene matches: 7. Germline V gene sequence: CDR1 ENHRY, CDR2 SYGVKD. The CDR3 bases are TGTGCCATCAGTCGACTCGGCGGGGGGAGCACAGATACGCAGTATTTT. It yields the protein CAISRLGGGSTDTQYF.

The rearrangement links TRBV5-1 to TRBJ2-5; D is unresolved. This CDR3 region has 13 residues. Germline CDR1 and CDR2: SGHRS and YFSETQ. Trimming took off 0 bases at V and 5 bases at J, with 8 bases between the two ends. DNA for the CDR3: TGCGCCAGCAGCTTGGGGGTCAGGGAGACCCAGTACTTC. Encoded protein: CASSLGVRETQYF.

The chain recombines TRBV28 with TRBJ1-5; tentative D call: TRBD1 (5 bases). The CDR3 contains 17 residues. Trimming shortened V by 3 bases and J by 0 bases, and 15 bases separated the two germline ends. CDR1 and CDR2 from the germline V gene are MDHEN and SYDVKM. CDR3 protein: CASSFAGSPYSNQPQHF. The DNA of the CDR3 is TGTGCCAGCAGTTTCGCAGGGTCCCCATATAGCAATCAGCCCCAGCATTTT.

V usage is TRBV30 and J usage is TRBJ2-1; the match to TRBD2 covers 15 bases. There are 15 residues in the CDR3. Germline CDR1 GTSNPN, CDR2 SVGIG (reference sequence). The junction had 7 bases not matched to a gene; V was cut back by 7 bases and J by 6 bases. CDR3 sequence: CALGLAGGLGNEQFF. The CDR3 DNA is TGTGCCTTGGGACTAGCGGGGGGACTCGGCAATGAGCAGTTCTTC. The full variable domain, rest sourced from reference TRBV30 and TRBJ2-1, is SQTIHQWPATLVQPVGSPLSLECTVEGTSNPNLYWYRQAAGRGLQLLFYSVGIGQISSEVPQNLSASRPQDRQFILSSKKLLLSDSGFYLCALGLAGGLGNEQFFGPGTRLTVL.

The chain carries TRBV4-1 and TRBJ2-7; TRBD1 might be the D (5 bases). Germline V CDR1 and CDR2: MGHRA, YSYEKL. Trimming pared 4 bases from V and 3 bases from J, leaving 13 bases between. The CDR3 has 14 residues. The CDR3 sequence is CASSRRTTDYEQYF. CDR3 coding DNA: TGCGCCAGCAGCCGAAGGACAACCGACTACGAGCAGTACTTC.

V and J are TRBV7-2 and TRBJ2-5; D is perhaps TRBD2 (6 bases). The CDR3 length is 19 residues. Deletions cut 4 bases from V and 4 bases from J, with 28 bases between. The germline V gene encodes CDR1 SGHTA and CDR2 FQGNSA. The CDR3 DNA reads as TGTGCCAGCAGCTGGCCTAAACGGGGTAGCCACTATAGCGGAGAGACCCAGTACTTC. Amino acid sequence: CASSWPKRGSHYSGETQYF.

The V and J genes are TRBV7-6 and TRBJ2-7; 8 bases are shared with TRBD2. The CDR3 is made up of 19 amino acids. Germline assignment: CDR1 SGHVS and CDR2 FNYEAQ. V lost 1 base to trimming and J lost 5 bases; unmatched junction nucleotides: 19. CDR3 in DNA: TGTGCCAGCAGCTTAGTTTGGGTACTAGCGGTATTCGCAGCCGACGAGCAGTACTTC. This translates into CASSLVWVLAVFAADEQYF.

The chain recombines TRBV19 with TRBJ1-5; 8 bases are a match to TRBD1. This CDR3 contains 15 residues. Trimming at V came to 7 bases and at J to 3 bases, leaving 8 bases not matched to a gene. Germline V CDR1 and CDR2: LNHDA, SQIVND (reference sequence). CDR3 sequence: CASNDRGAFNQPQHF. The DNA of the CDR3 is TGTGCCAGTAACGACAGGGGAGCCTTCAATCAGCCCCAGCATTTT.

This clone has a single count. The CDR3 nucleotides read TGTGCCAGCAGTTACGCGGTGAGACAGCTGAACACTGAAGCTTTCTTT. Protein sequence: CASSYAVRQLNTEAFF. The chain combines TRBV6-5 with TRBJ1-1; D might be TRBD1 (5 bases). From germline, CDR1 is MNHEY and CDR2 SVGAGI. The CDR3 runs 16 residues. V was trimmed by 2 bases and J by 0 bases, leaving 13 bases between them.

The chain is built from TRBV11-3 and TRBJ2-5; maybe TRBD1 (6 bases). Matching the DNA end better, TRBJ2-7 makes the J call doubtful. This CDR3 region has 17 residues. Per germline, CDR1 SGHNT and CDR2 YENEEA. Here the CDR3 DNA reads TGTGCCAGCAGCTTAGAAGGCCGGGACAAGAGCTCCTACGAGCAGTACTTC. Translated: CASSLEGRDKSSYEQYF.

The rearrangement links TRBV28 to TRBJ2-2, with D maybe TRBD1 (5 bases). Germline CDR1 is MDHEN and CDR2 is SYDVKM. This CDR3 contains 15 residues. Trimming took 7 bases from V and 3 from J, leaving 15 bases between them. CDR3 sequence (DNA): TGTGCCAGCAACAAAGCAGGGATCTACACCGGGGAGCTGTTTTTT. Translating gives CASNKAGIYTGELFF.

The CDR3 nucleotides read TGTGCCAGTAGTCCTCAGGGGGCACAAGAGACCCAGTACTTC. Encoded protein: CASSPQGAQETQYF. J is TRBJ2-5 and V is TRBV19, with 8 bases fitting TRBD1. The CDR3 consists of 14 residues. Losses at the gene ends were 5 bases for V and 2 bases for J; bases not matched to a gene: 4. The germline V gene encodes CDR1 LNHDA and CDR2 SQIVND (reference sequence).

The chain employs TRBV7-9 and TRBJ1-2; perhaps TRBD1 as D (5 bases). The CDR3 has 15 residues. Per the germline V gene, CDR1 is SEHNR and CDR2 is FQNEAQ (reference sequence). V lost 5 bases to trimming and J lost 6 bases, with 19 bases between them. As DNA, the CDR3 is TGTGCCAGCAGCCCCGGTGGGGGGGGATTCAATGGCTACACCTTC. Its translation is CASSPGGGGFNGYTF.

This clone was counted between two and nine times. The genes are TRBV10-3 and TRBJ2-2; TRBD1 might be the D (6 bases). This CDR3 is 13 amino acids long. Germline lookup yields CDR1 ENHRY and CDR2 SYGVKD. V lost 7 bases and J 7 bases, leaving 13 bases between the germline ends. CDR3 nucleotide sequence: TGTGCCATCAACAGGGAGCGTGGCGGGGAGCTGTTTTTT. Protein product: CAINRERGGELFF.